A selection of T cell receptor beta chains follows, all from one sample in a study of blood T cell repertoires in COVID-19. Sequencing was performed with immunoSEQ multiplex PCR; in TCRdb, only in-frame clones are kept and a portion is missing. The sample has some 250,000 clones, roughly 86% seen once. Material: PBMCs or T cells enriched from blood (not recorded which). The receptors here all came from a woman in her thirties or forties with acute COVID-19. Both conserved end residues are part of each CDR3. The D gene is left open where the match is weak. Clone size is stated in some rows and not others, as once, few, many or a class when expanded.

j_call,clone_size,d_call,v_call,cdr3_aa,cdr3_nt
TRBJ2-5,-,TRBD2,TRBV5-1,CASSLGLAGVETQYF,TGCGCCAGCAGCTTGGGACTAGCGGGAGTGGAGACCCAGTACTTC
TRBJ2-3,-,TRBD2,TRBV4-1,CASSVSGLSTDTQYF,TGCGCCAGCAGCGTGTCGGGACTAAGCACAGATACGCAGTATTTT
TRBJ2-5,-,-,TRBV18,CASSPVSRGETQYF,TGTGCCAGCTCACCAGTTTCCAGGGGAGAGACCCAGTACTTC
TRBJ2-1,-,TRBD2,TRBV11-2,CASSQGLAGVNEQFF,TGTGCCAGCAGCCAAGGACTAGCGGGAGTAAACGAGCAGTTCTTC
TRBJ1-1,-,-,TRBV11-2,CASSPKQGLNTEAFF,TGTGCCAGCAGCCCTAAACAGGGTTTGAACACTGAAGCTTTCTTT
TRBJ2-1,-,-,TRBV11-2,CASSLGLAQNNEQFF,TGTGCCAGCAGCTTAGGATTAGCCCAGAACAATGAGCAGTTCTTC
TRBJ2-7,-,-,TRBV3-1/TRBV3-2,CASSQAGSGDVAYEQYF,TGTGCCAGCAGCCAAGCCGGGAGCGGAGATGTTGCCTACGAGCAGTACTTC
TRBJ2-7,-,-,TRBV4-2,CASSASGSYEQYF,TGTGCCAGCAGCGCCAGCGGCTCCTACGAGCAGTACTTC
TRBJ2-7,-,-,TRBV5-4,CASSLAIQGSYEQYF,TGTGCCAGCAGCTTGGCAATCCAGGGAAGCTACGAGCAGTACTTC
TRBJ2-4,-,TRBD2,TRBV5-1,CASSLAAGVENIQYF,TGCGCCAGCAGCTTGGCCGCGGGAGTAGAAAACATTCAGTACTTC
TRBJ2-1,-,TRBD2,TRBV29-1,CSVALTSGRAYNEQFF,TGCAGCGTTGCCCTAACTAGCGGGAGGGCGTACAATGAGCAGTTCTTC
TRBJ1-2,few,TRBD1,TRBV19,CASSTRDSSGSLYGYTF,TGTGCCAGTAGTACCCGGGACAGTTCGGGTTCCCTCTATGGCTACACCTTC
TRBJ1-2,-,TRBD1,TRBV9,CASSDYRDSLYGYTF,TGTGCCAGCAGCGACTACCGGGACAGCCTCTATGGCTACACCTTC
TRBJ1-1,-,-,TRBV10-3,CAISPGVRATEAFF,TGTGCCATCAGCCCAGGGGTTAGGGCTACTGAAGCTTTCTTT
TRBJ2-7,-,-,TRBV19,CASSIGVVSGSSYEQYF,TGTGCCAGTAGTATCGGCGTGGTTTCGGGGAGCTCCTACGAGCAGTACTTC
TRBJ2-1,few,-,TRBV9,CASSYRRGASYNEQFF,TGTGCCAGCAGTTACAGACGGGGGGCCTCCTACAATGAGCAGTTCTTC
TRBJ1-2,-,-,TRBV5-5,CASSLVVGGYTF,TGTGCCAGCAGCTTGGTTGTGGGCGGCTACACCTTC
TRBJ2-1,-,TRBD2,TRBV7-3,CASSPTSGQGQFF,TGTGCCAGCAGCCCTACTAGCGGACAAGGGCAGTTCTTC
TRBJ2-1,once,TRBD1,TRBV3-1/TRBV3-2,CASSQGAPGQVQNEQFF,TGTGCCAGCAGCCAAGGGGCGCCGGGACAGGTGCAAAATGAGCAGTTCTTC
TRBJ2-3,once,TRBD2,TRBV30,CAWSVLAGADTQYF,TGTGCCTGGAGTGTACTAGCGGGAGCAGATACGCAGTATTTT
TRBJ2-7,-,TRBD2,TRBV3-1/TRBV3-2,CASSQDSTSGRIYEQYF,TGTGCCAGCAGCCAAGATTCGACTAGCGGGAGGATTTACGAGCAGTACTTC
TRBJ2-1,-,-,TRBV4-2,CASSHPLGGQSDNEQFF,TGTGCCAGCAGCCATCCCCTGGGGGGACAGAGCGACAATGAGCAGTTCTTC
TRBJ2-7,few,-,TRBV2,CASSERVDSYEQYF,TGTGCCAGCAGTGAAAGGGTAGACAGCTACGAGCAGTACTTC
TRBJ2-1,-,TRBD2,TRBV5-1,CASSTGLGDYEQFF,TGCGCCAGCAGCACTGGACTAGGAGATTATGAGCAGTTCTTC
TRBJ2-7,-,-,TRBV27,CASSLVGGKSYEQYF,TGTGCCAGCAGTTTAGTTGGCGGTAAGTCCTACGAGCAGTACTTC
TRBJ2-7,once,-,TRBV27,CASSQLALNYEQYF,TGTGCCAGCAGCCAACTAGCTTTAAACTACGAGCAGTACTTC
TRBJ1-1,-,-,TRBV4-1,CASSQDPGHSNTEAFF,TGCGCCAGCAGCCAAGACCCGGGACACTCGAACACTGAAGCTTTCTTT
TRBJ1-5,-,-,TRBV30,CAWSGGRDQPQHF,TGTGCCTGGAGTGGGGGGCGGGATCAGCCCCAGCATTTT
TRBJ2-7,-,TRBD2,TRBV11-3,CASTASGNSYEQYF,TGTGCCAGCACCGCAAGCGGGAACTCCTACGAGCAGTACTTC
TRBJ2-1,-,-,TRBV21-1,CASSKAPPGVNEQFF,TGTGCCAGCAGCAAAGCCCCGCCAGGGGTCAATGAGCAGTTCTTC
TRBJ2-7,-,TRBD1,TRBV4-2,CASSQETGGTYEQYF,TGTGCCAGCAGCCAGGAGACAGGGGGCACCTACGAGCAGTACTTC
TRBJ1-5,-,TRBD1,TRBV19,CASTLQGMGQPQHF,TGTGCCAGTACCTTACAGGGGATGGGGCAGCCCCAGCATTTT
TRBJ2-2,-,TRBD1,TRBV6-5,CASYRGQGIGELFF,TGTGCCAGCTACCGGGGACAGGGGATTGGGGAGCTGTTTTTT
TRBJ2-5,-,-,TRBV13,CASSLGFIEETQYF,TGTGCCAGCAGCTTAGGATTTATTGAGGAGACCCAGTACTTC
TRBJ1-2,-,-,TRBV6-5,CASSFRGVDYGYTF,TGTGCCAGCAGTTTCAGGGGTGTTGACTATGGCTACACCTTC
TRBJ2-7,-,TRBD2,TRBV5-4,CASSLDPAGEREQYF,TGTGCCAGCAGCTTGGATCCAGCGGGAGAGCGCGAGCAGTACTTC
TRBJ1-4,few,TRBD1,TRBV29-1,CSVERDRGEKLFF,TGCAGCGTTGAGCGGGACAGGGGAGAAAAACTGTTTTTT
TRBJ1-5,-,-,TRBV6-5,CASSRAYSNQPQHF,TGTGCCAGCAGCAGGGCCTATAGCAATCAGCCCCAGCATTTT
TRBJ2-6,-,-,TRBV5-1,CASSLVGVGANVLTF,TGCGCCAGCAGCTTGGTGGGAGTAGGGGCCAACGTCCTGACTTTC
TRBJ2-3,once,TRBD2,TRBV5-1,CASSFSGTGATDTQYF,TGCGCCAGCAGCTTTAGCGGGACCGGCGCCACAGATACGCAGTATTTT
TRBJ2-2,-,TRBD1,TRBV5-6,CASSLDRGRTGELFF,TGTGCCAGCAGCTTAGACAGGGGGCGGACCGGGGAGCTGTTTTTT
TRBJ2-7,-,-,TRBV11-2,CASSPIGTDLREPDF,TGTGCCAGCAGCCCGATAGGGACAGACCTCCGGGAGCCCGACTTC
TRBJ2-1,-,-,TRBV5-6,CASSFRGTLSNEQFF,TGTGCCAGCAGCTTTCGAGGGACACTATCCAATGAGCAGTTCTTC
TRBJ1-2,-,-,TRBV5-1,CASRIEQNYGYTF,TGCGCCAGCAGGATCGAACAGAACTATGGCTACACCTTC